These 25 T cell receptor beta chains were sequenced from one sample in a study of shared clonotypes between healthy human individuals. Generated by immunoSEQ multiplex PCR, the TCRdb table keeps only in-frame clones and is missing some. Found here are approximately 1,500,000 clones, nearly 99% of them singletons; the top ten hold roughly 0.45%. The sample taken for sequencing was naive CD4+ T cells sorted from blood. Subset in this sample: CD45RA+ positively selected. These receptor sequences come from a man in his thirties or forties in good health.

This clone was seen just once. This rearrangement joins TRBV12-5 to TRBJ2-1; the match to TRBD2 covers 15 bases. This CDR3 comprises 17 residues. V shed 0 bases, J shed 9 bases, and the junction held 6 bases outside the gene matches. Germline V gene sequence: CDR1 LGHNT, CDR2 FRNRAP. The chain's CDR3 is CASGLVRGTSGRIEQFF. CDR3 coding DNA: TGTGCTAGTGGTTTGGTACGGGGGACTAGCGGGAGGATTGAGCAGTTCTTC.

This chain uses TRBV6-6 with TRBJ2-1, with D perhaps TRBD2 (6 bases). The CDR3 has 16 amino acids. V lost 4 bases and J 2 bases, leaving 15 bases between the germline ends. Germline CDR1 is MNHNY and CDR2 is SVGAGI (reference sequence). The CDR3 region is CASSSAIGSTYNEQFF. The DNA for the CDR3 is TGTGCCAGCAGTTCCGCTATCGGGAGTACCTACAATGAGCAGTTCTTC.

The V gene is TRBV9, the J gene TRBJ2-3, with 10 bases matching TRBD2. Trimming took 4 bases from V and 4 from J; bases not matched to a gene: 9. The CDR3 covers 16 residues. Germline assignment: CDR1 SGDLS and CDR2 YYNGEE. DNA for the CDR3: TGTGCCAGCAGCTCATCCAGCGGGAGGGCCGCAGATACGCAGTATTTT. This codes for CASSSSSGRAADTQYF.

This clone was recorded once. This chain uses TRBV7-9 with TRBJ2-4; possible D gene TRBD1, 6 bases. The V gene's germline CDR1 is SEHNR and CDR2 FQNEAQ (reference sequence). The CDR3 has 17 residues. Trimming took off 1 base at V and 6 bases at J, with 19 bases between the two ends. CDR3 amino acids: CASSLDLSGLGGNIQYF. CDR3 bases: TGTGCCAGCAGCTTAGATCTTTCGGGCTTAGGGGGAAACATTCAGTACTTC.

The chain uses TRBV25-1 and TRBJ1-1; D is possibly TRBD1 (5 bases). V was shortened by 6 bases and J by 1 base, with 12 bases between the two germline ends. Germline assignment: CDR1 MGHDK and CDR2 SYGVNS. CDR3 length: 14 residues. The CDR3 sequence is CASSKGLWNTEAFF. CDR3 nucleotide sequence: TGTGCCAGCAGCAAGGGACTGTGGAACACTGAAGCTTTCTTT.

The chain uses TRBV19 and TRBJ1-5; possible D gene TRBD1, 6 bases. The CDR3 is 16 residues long. Germline values: CDR1 LNHDA, CDR2 SQIVND (reference sequence). The V and J ends lost 6 bases and 8 bases respectively, with 23 bases between them. CDR3 loop: CASRTTSQGPNKPQHF. The CDR3 DNA is TGTGCCAGTAGGACCACAAGCCAGGGGCCTAACAAGCCCCAGCATTTT.

The chain links TRBV5-4 to TRBJ2-3; 9 bases map to TRBD1. The CDR3 runs to 15 residues. The V segment lost 4 bases and the J segment 7 bases; nucleotides outside the gene matches: 10. Germline loops: CDR1 SGHNT, CDR2 YYREEE (reference sequence). The CDR3 coding sequence is TGTGCCAGCAGCCCAGGGGACAGGGAATCATATACGCAGTATTTT. Its protein product is CASSPGDRESYTQYF.

This sequence joins TRBV16 and TRBJ2-5; D is perhaps TRBD2 (5 bases). Germline V gives CDR1 KGHSY, CDR2 FQNENV. The CDR3 sequence is 13 residues long. Trimming removed 4 bases from V and 4 bases from J, with 10 bases in between. The CDR3, as DNA: TGTGCCAGCAGCCTCTACCGGGGAGAGACCCAGTACTTC. It specifies CASSLYRGETQYF. The full variable domain, in which reference TRBV16 and TRBJ2-5 provide the parts outside the CDR3, is GEEVAQTPKHLVRGEGQKAKLYCAPIKGHSYVFWYQQVLKNEFKFLISFQNENVFDETGMPKERFSAKCLPNSPCSLEIQATKLEDSAVYFCASSLYRGETQYFGPGTRLLVL.

V usage is TRBV9 and J usage is TRBJ2-1, with D maybe TRBD1 (5 bases). V shed 6 bases and J shed 9 bases, with 13 bases lying between them. Germline V gene sequence: CDR1 SGDLS, CDR2 YYNGEE. CDR3 size: 12 residues. CDR3 DNA sequence: TGTGCCAGCAACCAGGGCGGTCCTGAGCAGTTCTTC. The encoded protein is CASNQGGPEQFF.

V usage is TRBV10-1 and J usage is TRBJ2-1, with TRBD2 matching 8 bases. The CDR3 covers 15 residues. Germline-derived CDR1 and CDR2 are WNHNN and SYGVQD (reference sequence). V trimming: 2 bases; J trimming: 8 bases; junction bases outside the gene matches: 8. CDR3 loop: CASSEAGTGGDEQFF. CDR3 DNA: TGCGCCAGCAGTGAGGCTGGGACGGGAGGGGATGAGCAGTTCTTC.

The rearrangement joins TRBV5-1 to TRBJ2-7; 9 bases agree with TRBD2. Germline assignment: CDR1 SGHRS and CDR2 YFSETQ. J was trimmed by 1 base and V by 0 bases; bases with no gene match: 14. This CDR3 contains 19 residues. The CDR3 region is CASSLGPSGKRGGSYEQYF. The CDR3 coding sequence is TGCGCCAGCAGCTTGGGTCCTAGCGGGAAAAGAGGGGGGTCCTACGAGCAGTACTTC.

The chain has TRBV5-1 and TRBJ1-3, with 9 bases matching TRBD1. The V gene's germline CDR1 is SGHRS and CDR2 YFSETQ. With 0 bases clipped from V and 3 bases from J, the junction kept 10 bases outside the gene matches. The CDR3 spans 18 residues. CDR3 in amino acids: CASSLGQQGALGGNTIYF. The CDR3 DNA is TGCGCCAGCAGCTTGGGGCAACAGGGGGCGCTCGGTGGAAACACCATATATTTT.

This chain connects TRBV18 to TRBJ2-2; 14 bases agree with TRBD2. Germline V lookup: CDR1 KGHSH, CDR2 LQKENI. CDR3 length: 18 residues. V lost 4 bases to trimming and J lost 3 bases; unmatched junction nucleotides: 7. The CDR3 loop reads CASSLRLAGGRHTGELFF. CDR3 sequence (DNA): TGTGCCAGCTCACTAAGACTAGCGGGAGGGCGTCACACCGGGGAGCTGTTTTTT.

The chain carries TRBV5-4 and TRBJ2-1, with no clear D. This CDR3 has 15 residues. The V gene lost 0 bases and the J gene lost 6 bases, with 13 bases spanning the gap. Germline values: CDR1 SGHNT, CDR2 YYREEE (reference sequence). The CDR3 here is CASSLEGPRFNEQFF. DNA for the CDR3: TGTGCCAGCAGCTTGGAGGGTCCAAGGTTCAATGAGCAGTTCTTC.

The chain joins TRBV28 to TRBJ1-5; the D is unclear. V lost 4 bases, J lost 9 bases, and 7 bases lay in between. This CDR3 has 11 residues. Germline CDR1 MDHEN, CDR2 SYDVKM. CDR3 loop: CASSSVGPQHF. The CDR3 DNA is TGTGCCAGCAGTTCCGTTGGGCCCCAGCATTTT.

The rearrangement joins TRBV19 to TRBJ2-2, with TRBD1 matching over 9 bases. The CDR3 loop spans 14 amino acids. Germline CDR1 reads LNHDA; CDR2 reads SQIVND (reference sequence). With V trimmed by 6 bases and J by 4 bases, 3 bases remained unmatched. The CDR3 sequence: CASRQGALTGELFF. The CDR3 DNA reads TGTGCCAGTAGACAGGGGGCGCTCACCGGGGAGCTGTTTTTT.

The chain is built from TRBV4-3 and TRBJ2-1, with 8 bases lining up with TRBD2. After removal of 0 bases from V and 2 bases from J, the junction contained 6 bases not matched to a gene. Germline V gene sequence: CDR1 LGHNA, CDR2 YSLEER. There are 17 residues in the CDR3. CDR3 amino acids: CASSQEVAGLTYNEQFF. The CDR3 coding sequence is TGCGCCAGCAGCCAAGAAGTAGCGGGACTAACCTACAATGAGCAGTTCTTC.

A note on this clone: The same CDR3 can be traced to other DNA sequences in this sample. V and J are TRBV9 and TRBJ1-2; 7 positions agree with TRBD1. The CDR3 loop spans 14 amino acids. V lost 0 bases to trimming and J lost 4 bases; unmatched junction nucleotides: 3. Germline V lookup: CDR1 SGDLS, CDR2 YYNGEE. The CDR3 coding sequence is TGTGCCAGCAGCGTAGGTGCAGGGGGCTATGGCTACACCTTC. Its translation: CASSVGAGGYGYTF.

This clone is a singleton in its sample. This chain joins TRBV7-6 and TRBJ2-3; the match to TRBD2 covers 9 bases. CDR1 is SGHVS and CDR2 is FNYEAQ in the germline V gene. The CDR3 totals 21 residues. V lost 2 bases, J lost 0 bases, and 18 bases stayed unmatched. CDR3 region: CASSLRGYGISGSGSTDTQYF. Written as DNA, the CDR3 is TGTGCCAGCAGCTTACGGGGATACGGAATTAGCGGGAGCGGTAGCACAGATACGCAGTATTTT.

The chain carries TRBV9 and TRBJ1-5, with TRBD1 identical over 7 bases. This CDR3 is 15 amino acids long. V trimming: 6 bases; J trimming: 5 bases; junction bases outside the gene matches: 11. Germline lookup yields CDR1 SGDLS and CDR2 YYNGEE. CDR3 protein: CASTPSVTGYQPQHF. The CDR3 region has the DNA TGTGCCAGCACCCCTAGTGTGACAGGGTATCAGCCCCAGCATTTT.

V gene TRBV27 combines with J gene TRBJ2-7; weak D call: TRBD1 (5 bases). The CDR3 loop spans 13 amino acids. The V gene lost 6 bases and the J gene lost 0 bases, with 9 bases spanning the gap. Germline CDR1 reads MNHEY; CDR2 reads SMNVEV (reference sequence). The CDR3 DNA follows: TGTGCCAGCAGATCCGACAGCTCCTACGAGCAGTACTTC. Its translation is CASRSDSSYEQYF.

The V call is TRBV10-3, the J call TRBJ1-2; 11 nucleotides agree with TRBD1. The CDR3 is 14 residues long. V lost 6 bases and J lost 6; bases outside the gene matches: 6. Germline V CDR1 and CDR2: ENHRY, SYGVKD. For the CDR3, the DNA is TGTGCCATCAGGATGGGACAGGGGGTCGATGGCTACACCTTC. Translating gives CAIRMGQGVDGYTF.

CDR3 loop: CASSMTGDGFTEAFF. CDR3 DNA sequence: TGTGCCAGCAGCATGACAGGGGATGGATTCACTGAAGCTTTCTTT. The J gene is TRBJ1-1, the V gene TRBV7-2, with 8 bases fitting TRBD1. J was trimmed by 4 bases and V by 5 bases; bases with no gene match: 9. The CDR3 is made up of 15 amino acids. In germline, CDR1 is SGHTA, CDR2 FQGNSA.

The chain is built from TRBV6-5 and TRBJ2-7, with D perhaps assigned TRBD1 or TRBD2 (5 bases each). Germline V CDR1 and CDR2: MNHEY, SVGAGI. V was clipped by 7 bases and J by 0 bases, with 13 bases between them. The CDR3 has 14 amino acids. The CDR3 reads CASKPGRDSYEQYF. CDR3 in DNA: TGTGCCAGCAAACCGGGACGGGACTCCTACGAGCAGTACTTC.

This chain links TRBV18 with TRBJ1-2, with D tentatively TRBD1 (6 bases). Trimming took 2 bases from V and 6 from J, leaving 16 bases between them. CDR1 is KGHSH, CDR2 LQKENI, per germline. The CDR3 sequence is 15 residues long. CDR3 sequence reads: CASSPFDRLGDGYTF. Here the CDR3 DNA reads TGTGCCAGCTCACCATTCGACAGGTTAGGGGATGGCTACACCTTC.